This T cell receptor (beta chain) was identified in a study of CD8 T cells in Susac syndrome. Trimming stripped 6 bases from V and 0 bases from J, with 12 bases between. Germline CDR1 reads DFQATT; CDR2 reads SNEGSKA (reference sequence). The CDR3 totals 13 residues. With random hexamers, reverse transcription was performed on about 0.45 to 1 ug of RNA. Each CDR3 protein is one row after TCRdb ran MiXCR on the immunoSEQ multiplex PCR reads. The top ten clones hold roughly 0.2% of a sample with 20,000 or so distinct CDR3 sequences, 85% to 95% of them seen once. The sequence was collected from a human donor in good health. The sequencing sample was made of CD8+ T cells from PBMCs. The chain is built from TRBV20-1 and TRBJ2-7; D is perhaps TRBD1 (6 bases). The CDR3 reads CSARDTNSYEQYF. The CDR3 coding sequence is TGCAGTGCAAGGGACACAAACTCCTACGAGCAGTACTTC.